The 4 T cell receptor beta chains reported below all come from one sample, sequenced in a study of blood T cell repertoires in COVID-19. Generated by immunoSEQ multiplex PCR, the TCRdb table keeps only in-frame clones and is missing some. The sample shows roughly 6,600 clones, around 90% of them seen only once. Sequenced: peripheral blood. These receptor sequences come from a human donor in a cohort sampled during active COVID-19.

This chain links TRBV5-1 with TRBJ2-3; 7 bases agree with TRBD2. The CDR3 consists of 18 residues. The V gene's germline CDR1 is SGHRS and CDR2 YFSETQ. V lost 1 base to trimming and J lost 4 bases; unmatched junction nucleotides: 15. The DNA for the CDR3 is TGCGCCAGCAGCTTGTACGTTATGGGCGGGGGAGGAGCAGATACGCAGTATTTT. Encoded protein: CASSLYVMGGGGADTQYF. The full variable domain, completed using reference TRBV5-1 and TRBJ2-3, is KAGVTQTPRYLIKTRGQQVTLSCSPISGHRSVSWYQQTPGQGLQFLFEYFSETQRNKGNFPGRFSGRQFSNSRSEMNVSTLELGDSALYLCASSLYVMGGGGADTQYFGPGTRLTVL.

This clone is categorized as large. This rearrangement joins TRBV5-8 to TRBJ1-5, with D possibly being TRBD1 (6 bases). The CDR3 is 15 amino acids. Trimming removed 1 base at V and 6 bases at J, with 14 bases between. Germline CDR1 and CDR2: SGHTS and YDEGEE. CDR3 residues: CASSLQGMSGQPQHF. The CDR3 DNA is TGTGCCAGCAGCTTGCAGGGGATGAGCGGTCAGCCCCAGCATTTT.

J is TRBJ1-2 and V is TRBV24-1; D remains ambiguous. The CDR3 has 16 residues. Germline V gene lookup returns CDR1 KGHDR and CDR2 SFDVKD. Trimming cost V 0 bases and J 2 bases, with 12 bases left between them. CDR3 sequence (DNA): TGTGCCACCAGTGATTTGGAGGGAGACGGGAACTATGGCTACACCTTC. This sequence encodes CATSDLEGDGNYGYTF.

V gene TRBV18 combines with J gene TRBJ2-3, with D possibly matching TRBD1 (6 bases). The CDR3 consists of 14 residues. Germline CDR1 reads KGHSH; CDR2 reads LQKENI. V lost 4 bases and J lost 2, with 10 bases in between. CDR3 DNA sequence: TGTGCCAGCTCACTCGAGGGGGTCACAGATACGCAGTATTTT. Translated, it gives CASSLEGVTDTQYF.